This T cell receptor beta chain was retrieved from a study of blood T cell repertoires in COVID-19. At the level of the study: PBMCs, B-cell-depleted T cells, or T cells were the source of the cDNA or gDNA that made up the material.

In the authors' methods: Amplification of reference gene primers was used by the study to estimate nucleated cell counts. Generated by immunoSEQ multiplex PCR, the TCRdb table keeps only in-frame clones and is missing some. The V and J calls and clone size were taken over from that table, and D and trimming were inferred from the DNA. The profile shows almost 350,000 clones, almost 90% of them singletons. Enrollees, about 18 to 89 years old, lived in approximately 25 US areas. Participant-given clinical history determined each cohort assignment. The sequenced material came from PBMCs or T cells enriched from blood (not recorded which). The sequence was collected from a woman in her 30s who had been exposed to COVID-19.

CDR3 region: CASNPLSGPSTEAFF. In nucleotides, the CDR3 is TGTGCCAGCAACCCACTAAGCGGGCCGAGCACTGAAGCTTTCTTT. The rearrangement links TRBV6-2 or TRBV6-3 to TRBJ1-1, with D hard to call. CDR1 and CDR2 (germline): MNHEY, SVGEGT. V lost 7 bases and J lost 4, with 19 bases in between. CDR3 length equals 15 residues.